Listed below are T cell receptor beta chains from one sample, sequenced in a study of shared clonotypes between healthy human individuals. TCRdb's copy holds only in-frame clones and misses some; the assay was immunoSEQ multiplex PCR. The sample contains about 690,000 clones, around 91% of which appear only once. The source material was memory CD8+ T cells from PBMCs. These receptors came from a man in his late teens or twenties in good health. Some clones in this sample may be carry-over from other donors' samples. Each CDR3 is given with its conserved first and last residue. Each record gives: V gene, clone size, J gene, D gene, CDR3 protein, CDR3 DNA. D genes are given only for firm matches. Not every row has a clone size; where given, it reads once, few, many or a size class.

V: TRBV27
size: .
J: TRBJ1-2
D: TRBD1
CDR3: CASSGRMGGQGHGYTF
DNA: TGTGCCAGCAGTGGCCGGATGGGAGGACAGGGGCACGGCTACACCTTC

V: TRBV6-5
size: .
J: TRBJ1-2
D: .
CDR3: CASSYVIGENYTF
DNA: TGTGCCAGCAGTTACGTCATCGGGGAGAACTACACCTTC

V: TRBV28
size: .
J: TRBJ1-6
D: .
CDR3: CASSLRTDSYNSPLHF
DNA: TGTGCCAGCAGTTTACGAACGGACAGCTATAATTCACCCCTCCACTTT

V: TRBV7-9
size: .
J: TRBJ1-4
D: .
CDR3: CASSLTVEKLFF
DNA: TGTGCCAGCAGCTTAACGGTTGAAAAACTGTTTTTT

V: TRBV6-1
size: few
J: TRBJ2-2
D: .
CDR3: CASTRTQHNTGELFF
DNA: TGTGCCAGCACCAGGACTCAGCATAACACCGGGGAGCTGTTTTTT

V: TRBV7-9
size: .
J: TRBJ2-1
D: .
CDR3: CASSLGGIDYNEQFF
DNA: TGTGCCAGCAGCTTAGGAGGGATCGACTACAATGAGCAGTTCTTC

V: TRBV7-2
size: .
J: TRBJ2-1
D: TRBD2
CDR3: CASSILAGHVGEQFF
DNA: TGTGCCAGCAGCATACTAGCGGGACATGTCGGTGAGCAGTTCTTC

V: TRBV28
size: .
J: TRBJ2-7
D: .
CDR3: CASSFLGVEQYF
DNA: TGTGCCAGCAGTTTCTTGGGCGTGGAGCAGTACTTC

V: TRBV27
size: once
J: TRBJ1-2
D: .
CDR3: CASSFRGGYGYTF
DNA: TGTGCCAGCAGTTTCCGGGGTGGCTATGGCTACACCTTC

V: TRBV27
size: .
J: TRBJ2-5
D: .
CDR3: CASAYLASVGETQYF
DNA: TGTGCCAGCGCGTATCTAGCATCAGTCGGAGAGACCCAGTACTTC

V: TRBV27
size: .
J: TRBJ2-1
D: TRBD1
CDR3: CASSPGTGGNEQFF
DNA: TGTGCCAGCAGTCCCGGGACAGGGGGAAATGAGCAGTTCTTC

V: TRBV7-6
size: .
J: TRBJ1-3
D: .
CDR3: CASSLGAGSGNTIYF
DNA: TGTGCCAGCAGCTTAGGGGCGGGCTCTGGAAACACCATATATTTT

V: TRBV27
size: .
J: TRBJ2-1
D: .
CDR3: CASSFGAGPPNEQFF
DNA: TGTGCCAGCAGTTTCGGGGCGGGCCCCCCCAATGAGCAGTTCTTC

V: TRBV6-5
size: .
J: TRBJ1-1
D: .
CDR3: CASRTGNTEAFF
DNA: TGTGCCAGCCGGACGGGGAACACTGAAGCTTTCTTT

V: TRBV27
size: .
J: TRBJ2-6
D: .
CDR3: CASKNLGLQANVLTF
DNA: TGTGCCAGCAAAAACCTAGGACTTCAGGCCAACGTCCTGACTTTC

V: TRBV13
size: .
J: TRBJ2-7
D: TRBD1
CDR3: CASSLGRDSSYEQYF
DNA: TGTGCCAGCAGCTTAGGCAGGGACAGCTCCTACGAGCAGTACTTC

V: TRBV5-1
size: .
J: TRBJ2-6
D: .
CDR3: CASSSYSGANVLTF
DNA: TGCGCCAGCAGCTCTTACTCTGGGGCCAACGTCCTGACTTTC

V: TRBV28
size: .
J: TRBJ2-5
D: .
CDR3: CASSFSQTQYF
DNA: TGTGCCAGCAGTTTTTCCCAGACCCAGTACTTC

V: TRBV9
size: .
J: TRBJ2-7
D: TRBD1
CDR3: CASSTGTGGYEQYF
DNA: TGTGCCAGCAGCACCGGGACAGGGGGATACGAGCAGTACTTC

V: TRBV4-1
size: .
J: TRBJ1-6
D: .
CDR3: CASSQAPGGANSPLHF
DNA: TGCGCCAGCAGCCAAGCCCCGGGAGGGGCTAATTCACCCCTCCACTTT

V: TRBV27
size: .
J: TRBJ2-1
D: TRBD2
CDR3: CASSTRTSRNEQFF
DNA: TGTGCCAGCAGTACAAGGACTAGCCGTAATGAGCAGTTCTTC

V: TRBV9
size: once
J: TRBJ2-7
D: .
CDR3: CASSVGLFGVEQYF
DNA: TGTGCCAGCAGCGTAGGGCTCTTTGGGGTCGAGCAGTACTTC

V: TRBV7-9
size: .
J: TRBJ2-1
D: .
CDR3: CASPDRYNEQFF
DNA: TGTGCCAGCCCGGACCGCTACAATGAGCAGTTCTTC